Listed below are T cell receptor beta chains from one sample, sequenced in a study of spatial heterogeneity in lung cancer. TCRdb fed the 5' RACE reads into MiXCR, producing one record per CDR3 protein. The sample includes some 38,000 distinct CDR3 sequences, approximately 7.5% of them seen just once. Sequences were derived from PBMCs, sampled at surgery. Receptor source: a male donor with early-stage non-small cell lung cancer. Both conserved end residues are part of each CDR3. A D gene is named only where the DNA matches it firmly. Size is stated for part of the rows, as once, few or many counts, or as a class when the clone is expanded.

J gene | clone size | CDR3 length | D gene | V gene | CDR3 protein | CDR3 DNA
TRBJ1-4 | - | 15 | - | TRBV9 | CASSQLGTYNEKLFF | TGTGCCAGCAGCCAACTTGGGACCTATAATGAAAAGCTGTTTTTT
TRBJ2-5 | - | 19 | TRBD2 | TRBV3-1 | CASSQDKSRESFRRETQYF | TGTGCCAGCAGCCAAGATAAATCGCGGGAGTCGTTTCGAAGGGAGACCCAGTACTTC
TRBJ1-2 | - | 13 | - | TRBV5-1 | CASSLEGGLGYTF | TGCGCCAGCAGCTTGGAAGGGGGGCTAGGCTACACCTTC
TRBJ2-1 | - | 14 | - | TRBV6-1 | CASSFSGQKNEQFF | TGTGCCAGCTCTTTCTCGGGACAAAAGAATGAGCAGTTCTTC
TRBJ2-2 | - | 14 | - | TRBV5-6 | CASSHRVGTGELFF | TGTGCCAGCAGCCACAGGGTTGGCACCGGGGAGCTGTTTTTT
TRBJ2-1 | many | 18 | TRBD2 | TRBV24-1 | CATSDAGLAGGSYNEQFF | TGTGCCACCAGTGATGCGGGACTAGCGGGGGGTTCCTACAATGAGCAGTTCTTC
TRBJ1-5 | many | 15 | - | TRBV5-1 | CASSLGWDNNQPQHF | TGCGCCAGCAGCTTGGGTTGGGACAACAATCAGCCCCAGCATTTT
TRBJ2-1 | few | 14 | TRBD2 | TRBV20-1 | CSASPASGTNEQFF | TGCAGTGCTAGCCCCGCTAGCGGGACCAATGAGCAGTTCTTC
TRBJ2-5 | many | 14 | - | TRBV5-1 | CASRLTGEQETQYF | TGCGCCAGCAGGTTGACAGGCGAACAAGAGACCCAGTACTTC
TRBJ2-1 | - | 14 | TRBD2 | TRBV7-3 | CASSYREESNEQFF | TGTGCCAGCAGCTATCGGGAGGAGAGCAATGAGCAGTTCTTC
TRBJ1-6 | many | 17 | - | TRBV14 | CASSQESYSGFNSPLHF | TGTGCCAGCAGCCAAGAGTCCTACTCAGGGTTTAATTCACCCCTCCACTTT
TRBJ1-1 | few | 16 | TRBD1 | TRBV4-1 | CASSDRGNGVFTEAFF | TGCGCCAGCAGCGACAGGGGTAATGGTGTTTTCACTGAAGCTTTCTTT
TRBJ2-5 | - | 18 | TRBD2 | TRBV5-8 | CASSLAGTSGGAGETQYF | TGTGCCAGCAGCTTGGCCGGGACTAGCGGGGGGGCCGGAGAGACCCAGTACTTC
TRBJ2-7 | - | 14 | - | TRBV6-5 | CASSTPRKPYEQYF | TGTGCCAGCAGTACCCCTAGGAAGCCCTACGAGCAGTACTTC
TRBJ2-5 | few | 13 | - | TRBV18 | CASSPMNVETQYF | TGTGCCAGCTCACCGATGAATGTGGAGACCCAGTACTTC
TRBJ2-3 | many | 15 | - | TRBV7-9 | CASSLAGPGTDTQYF | TGTGCCAGCAGCTTAGCTGGCCCAGGGACAGATACGCAGTATTTT
TRBJ2-5 | - | 15 | TRBD1 | TRBV23-1 | CASIPDRGNGETQYF | TGCGCCAGCATCCCGGACAGGGGGAATGGGGAGACCCAGTACTTC
TRBJ2-3 | few | 17 | TRBD1 | TRBV4-2 | CASSRDPGGPSTDTQYF | TGTGCCAGCAGCCGAGACCCAGGGGGCCCTAGCACAGATACGCAGTATTTT
TRBJ2-1 | - | 15 | TRBD1 | TRBV14 | CASSPGQGGGSEQFF | TGTGCCAGCAGCCCTGGACAGGGTGGTGGAAGTGAGCAGTTCTTC
TRBJ2-2 | many | 15 | - | TRBV7-3 | CASSTSGRGTGELFF | TGTGCCAGCAGCACCTCGGGTCGGGGCACCGGGGAGCTGTTTTTT
TRBJ2-1 | many | 12 | - | TRBV2 | CASSPQGPEQFF | TGTGCCAGCAGCCCACAGGGACCTGAGCAGTTCTTC